This section outlines one T cell receptor (beta chain) sequence together with its context. This table comes from immunoSEQ multiplex PCR, and its TCRdb copy is limited to in-frame clones, with some not included. The repertoire holds under 70,000 clones, with more than 80% as singletons. Time point specified: pretreatment peripheral blood. The V gene lost 6 bases and the J gene lost 3 bases, with 14 bases spanning the gap. Germline V gene sequence: CDR1 SEHNR, CDR2 FQNEAQ (reference sequence). This CDR3 has 14 residues. This specimen comes from a study of PD-L1 blockade in urothelial cancer. This sequence was found in a man aged 70 or older with urothelial cancer. The sequenced sample was PBMCs, obtained around atezolizumab (anti-PD-L1) treatment. The J gene is TRBJ2-5, the V gene TRBV7-9; a possible D gene is TRBD1 (6 bases). The chain's CDR3 is CASRERTEKETQYF. The CDR3 nucleotides are TGTGCCAGCAGAGAACGGACAGAAAAAGAGACCCAGTACTTC.